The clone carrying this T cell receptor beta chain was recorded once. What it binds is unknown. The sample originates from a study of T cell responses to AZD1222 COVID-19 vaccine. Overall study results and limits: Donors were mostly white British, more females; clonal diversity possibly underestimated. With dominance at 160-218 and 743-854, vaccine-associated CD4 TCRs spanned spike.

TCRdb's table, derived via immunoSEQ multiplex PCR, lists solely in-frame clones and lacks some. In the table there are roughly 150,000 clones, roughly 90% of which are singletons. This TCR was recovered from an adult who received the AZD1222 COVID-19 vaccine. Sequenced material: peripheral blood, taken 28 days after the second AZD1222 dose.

The CDR3 sequence: CASSAQSYTGELFF. DNA of the CDR3: TGTGCCAGCAGCGCCCAGTCCTACACCGGGGAGCTGTTTTTT. This rearrangement joins TRBV9 to TRBJ2-2; D is uncertain. The V and J ends lost 3 bases and 3 bases respectively, with 9 bases between them. The germline V gene encodes CDR1 SGDLS and CDR2 YYNGEE. The CDR3 runs to 14 residues.